This T cell receptor (beta chain) was profiled in a study of blood T cells in healthy people across ages. General observations from the study: Per-million-T-cell TCR beta diversity fell roughly linearly with age.

The CDR3 runs 13 residues. V lost 6 bases, J lost 2 bases, and 14 bases lay in between. Germline V CDR1 and CDR2: DFQATT, SNEGSKA (reference sequence). In the case of this clonotype: Its specificity is not known.

Next came a second PCR, run for about 6 to 11 cycles, which used a sample-barcoded 5' primer along with a J-beta primer mix. Each of the samples gave a minimum of 2.5 million paired-end reads that contained CDR3. TCRdb re-analysed the 5' RACE reads in MiXCR, keeping a single row per CDR3 protein. The sample includes approximately 880,000 distinct CDR3 sequences, about 48% of them seen just once. The sequenced material came from blood. This sequence joins TRBV20-1 and TRBJ2-7; D may match TRBD1 or TRBD2 (5 bases each). This sequence originates from a man younger than 40 in good health. The CDR3 region is CSARDGETYEQYF. The CDR3 DNA reads TGCAGTGCCCGGGACGGGGAAACCTACGAGCAGTACTTC.